This entry lists 30 T cell receptor beta chains sequenced from one sample in a study of T cells after yellow fever vaccination. One entry per CDR3 protein results from TCRdb running MiXCR on the 5' RACE reads. The sample has a few hundred thousand distinct CDR3 sequences, around 17% seen once. The material sequenced was PBMCs, taken 4 to 6 days after the first yellow fever vaccination. These receptor sequences come from a man between 18 and 29 years old who received the YFV17D yellow fever vaccine.

The CDR3 here is CASRPSGVETQYF. The CDR3 region has the DNA TGTGCCAGCAGGCCTAGCGGGGTCGAGACCCAGTACTTC. The chain recombines TRBV7-2 with TRBJ2-5; 9 nucleotides line up with TRBD2. This CDR3 has 13 amino acids. Looked up from germline, CDR1 is SGHTA and CDR2 is FQGNSA. J gave up 5 bases and V 6 bases, and 4 bases lay outside the gene matches. Together with reference TRBV7-2 and TRBJ2-5, the CDR3 gives the full variable domain: GAGVSQSPSNKVTEKGKDVELRCDPISGHTALYWYRQSLGQGLEFLIYFQGNSAPDKSGLPSDRFSAERTGGSVSTLTIQRTQQEDSAVYLCASRPSGVETQYFGPGTRLLVL.

V is TRBV6-1 and J is TRBJ2-7; 10 bases map to TRBD1. V lost 5 bases and J lost 3; bases outside the gene matches: 4. The germline CDR1 and CDR2 sequences are MNHNS and SASEGT. The length of the CDR3 is 14 residues. The CDR3 DNA is TGTGCCAGCAGTACCCGGACAGGGGGCTACGAGCAGTACGTC. It codes for CASSTRTGGYEQYV.

This clonotype was detected a few times. This chain joins TRBV7-6 and TRBJ1-4, with D possibly being TRBD1 (5 bases). In germline, CDR1 is SGHVS, CDR2 FNYEAQ. V was trimmed by 5 bases and J by 5 bases, leaving 18 bases between them. This CDR3 comprises 16 residues. The CDR3 coding sequence is TGTGCCAGCAGCGCCTCGACCCGGGGGGTCAATGAAAAACTGTTTTTT. It specifies CASSASTRGVNEKLFF.

The chain employs TRBV27 and TRBJ2-7, with 8 bases lining up with TRBD2. CDR1 is MNHEY, CDR2 SMNVEV, per germline (reference sequence). The trim removed 5 bases at V and 4 bases at J, leaving 10 bases unmatched. The CDR3 runs to 15 residues. The CDR3 DNA is TGTGCCAGCAGTAGCGAGCCGGGGGGGCCTTACGAGCAGTACTTC. Translation gives CASSSEPGGPYEQYF.

This clonotype has a handful of counts. CDR3 in amino acids: CASSFLRGAEAFF. CDR3 DNA: TGTGCCAGCAGCTTCCTCAGGGGCGCTGAAGCTTTCTTT. The gene calls are TRBV7-2 and TRBJ1-1; tentatively, D is TRBD1 (6 bases). The CDR3 is 13 amino acids. V was shortened by 3 bases and J by 6 bases, with 11 bases between the two germline ends. The germline V gene encodes CDR1 SGHTA and CDR2 FQGNSA.

The chain has TRBV11-1 and TRBJ1-2; possible D gene TRBD1, 5 bases. V was trimmed by 5 bases and J by 3 bases, leaving 25 bases between them. This CDR3 has 18 amino acids. Germline lookup yields CDR1 SGHAT and CDR2 FQDESV (reference sequence). The CDR3 DNA reads as TGTGCCAGCAGCCGACGTCGGCAGGGTCTACGGGAAGACTATGGCTACACCTTC. Its protein product is CASSRRRQGLREDYGYTF.

The chain is built from TRBV24-1 and TRBJ1-4; 10 nucleotides match TRBD1. Germline assignment: CDR1 KGHDR and CDR2 SFDVKD. The CDR3 sequence is 17 residues long. J was trimmed by 5 bases and V by 3 bases; bases with no gene match: 8. CDR3 coding DNA: TGTGCCACCAGTGATCCGGGACAGGGGTTCGGGAATGAAAAACTGTTTTTT. Amino acid sequence: CATSDPGQGFGNEKLFF.

J is TRBJ2-1 and V is TRBV7-2; 8 positions agree with TRBD1. Germline CDR1 is SGHTA and CDR2 is FQGNSA. The CDR3 contains 15 residues. V dropped 3 bases and J dropped 4; count of bases not matched to a gene: 5. CDR3 in DNA: TGTGCCAGCAGCTTGGACAGGGCTACTTACAATGAGCAGTTCTTC. As protein: CASSLDRATYNEQFF. Using reference TRBV7-2 and TRBJ2-1 for the parts outside the CDR3, the full variable domain is GAGVSQSPSNKVTEKGKDVELRCDPISGHTALYWYRQSLGQGLEFLIYFQGNSAPDKSGLPSDRFSAERTGGSVSTLTIQRTQQEDSAVYLCASSLDRATYNEQFFGPGTRLTVL.

This clonotype was detected only a few times. The CDR3 loop reads CASSQDGAARYEQYF. DNA of the CDR3: TGCGCCAGCAGCCAAGATGGGGCAGCAAGATACGAGCAGTACTTC. The V and J genes are TRBV4-3 and TRBJ2-7; perhaps TRBD1 as D (5 bases). The CDR3 contains 15 residues. CDR1 is LGHNA and CDR2 is YSLEER in the germline V gene. Trimming cost V 0 bases and J 4 bases, with 13 bases left between them.

A few counts support this clonotype. The chain joins TRBV29-1 to TRBJ1-3; no clear D gene. CDR1 and CDR2 from the germline V gene are SQVTM and ANQGSEA. Trimming left V 6 bases short and J 0 bases short, with 12 bases between. CDR3 length equals 14 residues. Here the CDR3 reads CSVERAASGNTIYF. In DNA form, the CDR3 reads TGCAGCGTCGAACGGGCCGCCTCTGGAAACACCATATATTTT.

This clonotype was counted only a few times. The rearrangement uses TRBV4-1 and TRBJ1-5, with D possibly matching TRBD1 (5 bases). This CDR3 has 18 residues. Germline V gives CDR1 MGHRA, CDR2 YSYEKL. Between the trimmed V and J ends, which lost 4 bases and 0 bases, there was a span of 19 bases. CDR3 region: CASSPGPYGTASNQPQHF. CDR3 nucleotide sequence: TGCGCCAGCAGCCCGGGACCGTACGGGACGGCTAGCAATCAGCCCCAGCATTTT.

This clonotype showed up just a few times. The chain links TRBV7-2 to TRBJ2-1; 7 positions match TRBD1. The CDR3 is 17 amino acids. Germline values: CDR1 SGHTA, CDR2 FQGNSA. V lost 6 bases, J lost 0 bases, and 11 bases stayed unmatched. CDR3 in DNA: TGTGCCAGCAGTCTTTCTCCGGGACAGAGCTCCTACAATGAGCAGTTCTTC. It yields the protein CASSLSPGQSSYNEQFF.

The chain couples TRBV5-1 to TRBJ1-6, with TRBD1 matching over 7 bases. Germline V gene data show CDR1 as SGHRS and CDR2 as YFSETQ. V lost 3 bases, J lost 5 bases, and 5 bases stayed unmatched. This CDR3 has 15 residues. The CDR3 spells CASSWGQKNNSPLHF. CDR3 nucleotides: TGCGCCAGCAGCTGGGGACAGAAGAATAATTCACCCCTCCACTTT. The full variable domain, with the rest looked up from reference TRBV5-1 and TRBJ1-6, is KAGVTQTPRYLIKTRGQQVTLSCSPISGHRSVSWYQQTPGQGLQFLFEYFSETQRNKGNFPGRFSGRQFSNSRSEMNVSTLELGDSALYLCASSWGQKNNSPLHFGNGTRLTVT.

CDR3 in DNA: TGTGCCAGCAGGAATCCAGGGGGGTCCTACGAGCAGTACTTC. Protein: CASRNPGGSYEQYF. V gene TRBV6-2 or TRBV6-3 combines with J gene TRBJ2-7, with a weak D call TRBD1 (7 bases). This CDR3 spans 14 amino acids. V lost 6 bases and J 1 base, leaving 13 bases between the germline ends. Germline lookup yields CDR1 MNHEY and CDR2 SVGEGT.

V is TRBV4-1 and J is TRBJ1-2, with a weak D call TRBD1 (5 bases). The CDR3 is made up of 15 amino acids. Germline V gene lookup returns CDR1 MGHRA and CDR2 YSYEKL. V shed 4 bases and J shed 4 bases, with 16 bases lying between them. CDR3 sequence: CASSRPAQERYGYTF. In DNA form, the CDR3 reads TGCGCCAGCAGCCGGCCCGCACAGGAGCGCTATGGCTACACCTTC.

This clonotype was seen more than once but under ten times. The rearrangement joins TRBV9 to TRBJ2-3, with D tentatively TRBD1 (6 bases). With 1 base removed from V and 4 bases from J, the gap between germline ends came to 10 bases. The CDR3 has 14 residues. Germline CDR1 and CDR2: SGDLS and YYNGEE. The CDR3 loop is CASSVQGFSDTQYF. The DNA of the CDR3 is TGTGCCAGCAGCGTACAGGGGTTCTCAGATACGCAGTATTTT.

The genes are TRBV5-1 and TRBJ2-7, with unresolved D. The CDR3 is made up of 14 amino acids. The V end lost 4 bases, the J end lost 0 bases, and 11 bases lay between the germline ends. Germline V lookup: CDR1 SGHRS, CDR2 YFSETQ. The CDR3, as DNA: TGCGCCAGCAGCCAGGCCCCGGGCTCCTACGAGCAGTACGTC. It translates to CASSQAPGSYEQYV.

This rearrangement joins TRBV10-3 to TRBJ2-2, with unresolved D. V was pared by 2 bases and J by 4 bases, with 5 bases between. Germline V gene lookup returns CDR1 ENHRY and CDR2 SYGVKD. CDR3 size: 13 residues. The CDR3 DNA is TGTGCCATCAGTGAGGTGCTCACCGGGGAGCTGTTTTTT. As protein: CAISEVLTGELFF.

This clonotype has more than one count but fewer than ten. The chain recombines TRBV10-2 with TRBJ2-1; D may match TRBD1 or TRBD2 (5 bases each). The V end was cut by 3 bases, the J end by 8 bases, with 14 bases between. Germline loops: CDR1 WSHSY, CDR2 SAAADI. CDR3 length: 14 amino acids. For the CDR3, the DNA is TGCGCCAGCAGTGACGGTGGGGGATTCGATGAGCAGTTCTTC. Translation gives CASSDGGGFDEQFF.

The chain is built from TRBV7-3 and TRBJ2-2; a possible D gene is TRBD1 (6 bases). Between the trimmed V and J ends, which lost 5 bases and 6 bases, there was a span of 19 bases. The CDR3 runs to 16 residues. Germline V gene data show CDR1 as SGHTA and CDR2 as FQGTGA. In nucleotides, the CDR3 is TGTGCCAGCAGCCCGACGGGACACGGTGGGGCCGGGGAGCTGTTTTTT. It codes for CASSPTGHGGAGELFF.

This clonotype has just a few counts. The chain has TRBV6-2 or TRBV6-3 and TRBJ1-1; D is uncertain. The CDR3 extends over 14 amino acids. In germline, CDR1 is MNHEY, CDR2 SVGEGT. The germline V and J ends were trimmed by 6 bases and 1 base, with 12 bases remaining between them. DNA of the CDR3: TGTGCCAGCAGCCGACGAGACCCGAACACTGAAGCTTTCTTT. It specifies CASSRRDPNTEAFF.

Only a few counts were recorded for this clonotype. This rearrangement joins TRBV6-5 to TRBJ2-1; possibly TRBD2 for D (8 bases). This CDR3 contains 17 residues. CDR1 MNHEY and CDR2 SVGAGI come from the germline V gene. Trimming removed 6 bases at V and 6 bases at J, with 24 bases between. CDR3 region: CASRYHGGDSGRNEQFF. The CDR3 coding sequence is TGTGCCAGCAGATATCACGGGGGGGACAGTGGTCGCAATGAGCAGTTCTTC.

This clonotype was observed a few times. The chain has TRBV4-1 and TRBJ1-4, with a weak D call TRBD1 (6 bases). The CDR3 contains 15 residues. Germline CDR1 and CDR2: MGHRA and YSYEKL. Trimming took off 1 base at V and 5 bases at J, with 11 bases between the two ends. CDR3 sequence (DNA): TGCGCCAGCAGCCAAGCGGACAGACCAAATGAAAAACTGTTTTTT. This gives the protein CASSQADRPNEKLFF.

The V gene is TRBV4-3, the J gene TRBJ2-1; 8 nucleotides match TRBD1. Germline CDR1 is LGHNA and CDR2 is YSLEER. The CDR3 is made up of 17 amino acids. The J segment lost 7 bases and the V segment lost 5 bases, leaving 16 bases of the junction unmatched. CDR3 coding DNA: TGCGCCAGCAGCGCGACCTCGGTAGACAGGGGCGGAAATGAGCAGTTCTTC. Translating it yields CASSATSVDRGGNEQFF.

V usage is TRBV5-1 and J usage is TRBJ2-7; D may be TRBD1 (7 bases). There are 14 residues in the CDR3. V lost 5 bases to trimming and J lost 2 bases, with 14 bases between them. Germline V gene lookup returns CDR1 SGHRS and CDR2 YFSETQ. The CDR3, as DNA: TGCGCCAGCAGATCAGGGGGGAATACCTACGAGCAGTACTTC. Encoded protein: CASRSGGNTYEQYF. Looking up the rest from reference TRBV5-1 and TRBJ2-7 gives the full variable domain: KAGVTQTPRYLIKTRGQQVTLSCSPISGHRSVSWYQQTPGQGLQFLFEYFSETQRNKGNFPGRFSGRQFSNSRSEMNVSTLELGDSALYLCASRSGGNTYEQYFGPGTRLTVT.

In its sample, this clonotype was seen a few times. This chain uses TRBV3-1 with TRBJ2-7; D may be TRBD2 (6 bases). The V end lost 4 bases, the J end lost 3 bases, and 13 bases lay between the germline ends. The CDR3 has 14 residues. CDR1 LGHDT and CDR2 YNNKEL come from the germline V gene (reference sequence). DNA of the CDR3: TGTGCCAGCAGCCTGGGGGGACTTGACTACGAGCAGTACTTC. This gives the protein CASSLGGLDYEQYF.

This clonotype was counted only a few times. V and J are TRBV7-2 and TRBJ2-7, with 7 nucleotides matching TRBD1. Germline assignment: CDR1 SGHTA and CDR2 FQGNSA. The CDR3 runs to 15 residues. V was pared by 0 bases and J by 4 bases, with 6 bases of the junction left unmatched. The CDR3 sequence is CASSLAAGGAYEQYV. Written as DNA, the CDR3 is TGTGCCAGCAGCTTAGCGGCAGGGGGAGCATACGAGCAGTACGTC.

A few counts support this clonotype. The CDR3 region is CASRPPGTNEKLFF. The CDR3, as DNA: TGTGCCAGCAGACCTCCAGGGACTAATGAAAAACTGTTTTTT. This rearrangement joins TRBV7-8 to TRBJ1-4, with a weak D call TRBD1 (5 bases). The CDR3 is made up of 14 amino acids. Per germline, CDR1 SGHVS and CDR2 FQNEAQ. The germline V and J ends were trimmed by 6 bases and 2 bases, with 10 bases remaining between them. The full variable domain, rest sourced from reference TRBV7-8 and TRBJ1-4, is GAGVSQSPRYKVAKRGQDVALRCDPISGHVSLFWYQQALGQGPEFLTYFQNEAQLDKSGLPSDRFFAERPEGSVSTLKIQRTQQEDSAVYLCASRPPGTNEKLFFGSGTQLSVL.

The V and J genes are TRBV9 and TRBJ1-2, with TRBD1 identical over 8 bases. Unmatched junction bases numbered 6, after V lost 0 bases and J lost 8 bases. The V gene's germline CDR1 is SGDLS and CDR2 YYNGEE. The CDR3 runs 14 residues. The chain's CDR3 is CASSVGQGAFGYTF. CDR3 nucleotides: TGTGCCAGCAGCGTAGGGCAGGGGGCATTCGGCTACACCTTC.

This clonotype has only a few counts. This chain joins TRBV6-5 and TRBJ2-1, with TRBD2 identical over 9 bases. This CDR3 has 15 residues. Germline V CDR1 and CDR2: MNHEY, SVGAGI. Losses at the gene ends were 4 bases for V and 6 bases for J; bases not matched to a gene: 7. The CDR3 coding sequence is TGTGCCAGCAGTTTTCTAGCGGGGCCACTCAATGAGCAGTTCTTC. This codes for CASSFLAGPLNEQFF.